This T cell receptor (beta chain) was captured in a study of identifying expanded T cells in peripheral blood (dated by TCRdb to between 2018 and 2021). Regarding the study in general: Technical replicates were generated by sequencing separate aliquots of the same genomic DNA pool, and four replicates were compared pairwise.

No immune events, such as infections, were documented for the healthy donors during the collection period. Blood repertoires from healthy donors were used as a training cohort for calibrating time-dependent variance in a beta-binomial model of differential abundance of T-cell clones. There were 10 healthy donors in the training cohort, of whom 3 were female and 7 were male. An age range of roughly 25 to 65 years, with an average of about 45 years, was recorded for the donors. Whole blood, obtained from a commercial supplier, was collected from each healthy donor at three time points spaced about 2 weeks apart. For immunosequencing, genomic DNA was extracted from whole blood that had not been sorted. V gives up 1 base and J gives up 3 bases, and the segment between their germline ends measures 10 bases. CDR1 and CDR2, per the germline V gene (reference sequence), are LNHDA and SQIVND. Spanning cysteine to phenylalanine, the CDR3 consists of 14 amino acids. The only DNA kept is the CDR3, 42 bases in frame from the first base.

The immunoSEQ Assay, which uses bias-controlled multiplex PCR amplification of genomic DNA, was used to profile TCRbeta CDR3 regions. In the original analysis: The absolute abundance of each unique TCRbeta CDR3 region was quantified after sequences were collapsed and filtered. Differential abundance was assessed using a binomial (Fisher-equivalent) model and a beta-binomial model in which time-dependent variance fitted from healthy donors was added. Any clone with fewer than 5 combined templates was excluded, and a clone was called differentially abundant if its Benjamini-Hochberg FDR was below 0.01. The form v = (b*log(k)+a)^2 was used to model beta-binomial variance as a function of total template count across the two samples. TCRdb took over this immuneACCESS table, retaining in-frame rearrangements with V and J assigned. Such tables are incomplete; in checked studies, under half of the missing clones stem from an unresolved V gene, and the remainder is unexplained. The DNA gave D and trimming, while V, J and clone size come from that table. The sample table holds some 91,000 clones, of which around 89% were seen once. Around 4.1% of the sample belongs to the ten largest clones.

On this clone itself: Which antigen it targets is not known. No much larger clone exists at a distance of one base, and base qualities are not known.

The study at large found these results: About 1.1 differentially abundant clones were flagged by the binomial model between technical replicates, whereas about 15 and 18 were flagged over around two weeks and four weeks, respectively. The authors expected biological variance in healthy repertoires might increase further over much longer intervals such as months to years. Across all healthy donors, variance in clone template counts between approximately two-week samples was found to increase significantly with total template count. Across all healthy-donor time intervals, the beta-binomial model significantly cut both the number of clones called differentially abundant and the false-positive rate.

The chain links TRBV19 with TRBJ2-7, with no reliable assignment of the D segment. The sample was blood. This receptor was obtained from a person aged 18 to 70 in good health. The nucleotide sequence is given as TGTGCCAGTAGTATAGGAGTGGGCCTCTACGAGCAGTACTTC. This sequence encodes CASSIGVGLYEQYF.